What follows are 4 T cell receptor beta chains derived from one specimen sequenced in a study of cytomegalovirus exposure and HLA in healthy donors. It was with 60 Vbeta and 13 Jbeta primers that the PCR ran. Here immunoSEQ multiplex PCR was the method, and the copy in TCRdb shows in-frame clones only, minus some. The sample has just over 150,000 clones; nearly 80% are singletons. The sample consisted of PBMCs. The receptors derive from a woman between 35 and 50 years old in good health and CMV-seronegative.

There are a few counts of this clone. The rearrangement joins TRBV10-3 to TRBJ2-2; 8 nucleotides line up with TRBD1. The ends lost 0 bases at V and 6 bases at J; junction bases unmatched: 9. This CDR3 region has 17 residues. Germline V gene sequence: CDR1 ENHRY, CDR2 SYGVKD. CDR3: CAISESPRGRGSGELFF. DNA of the CDR3: TGTGCCATCAGTGAGTCGCCCAGGGGGCGTGGATCCGGGGAGCTGTTTTTT.

The chain couples TRBV4-1 to TRBJ2-3; 14 bases line up with TRBD2. The length of the CDR3 is 18 residues. Germline V gene lookup returns CDR1 MGHRA and CDR2 YSYEKL. The V and J ends lost 4 bases and 0 bases, in that order; junction bases with no gene match: 6. The DNA of the CDR3 is TGCGCCAGCAGCCGCGGGACTAGCGGGGGAACTAGCACAGATACGCAGTATTTT. Amino acids: CASSRGTSGGTSTDTQYF.

CDR3 residues: CASSTGAPEENTEAFF. The CDR3 DNA reads as TGTGCCAGTAGTACAGGGGCCCCGGAGGAGAACACTGAAGCTTTCTTT. V and J are TRBV19 and TRBJ1-1; tentative D call: TRBD1 (6 bases). V was pared by 4 bases and J by 1 base, with 16 bases between. The CDR3 consists of 16 residues. Germline V CDR1 and CDR2: LNHDA, SQIVND (reference sequence).

The rearrangement links TRBV5-1 to TRBJ1-2, with D possibly being TRBD1 (6 bases). The CDR3 spans 14 residues. Looked up from germline, CDR1 is SGHRS and CDR2 is YFSETQ. V was cut by 0 bases and J by 4 bases, with 10 bases left in between. The CDR3 region is CASSLEAGVYGYTF. The CDR3 nucleotides read TGCGCCAGCAGCTTGGAGGCAGGGGTCTATGGCTACACCTTC.